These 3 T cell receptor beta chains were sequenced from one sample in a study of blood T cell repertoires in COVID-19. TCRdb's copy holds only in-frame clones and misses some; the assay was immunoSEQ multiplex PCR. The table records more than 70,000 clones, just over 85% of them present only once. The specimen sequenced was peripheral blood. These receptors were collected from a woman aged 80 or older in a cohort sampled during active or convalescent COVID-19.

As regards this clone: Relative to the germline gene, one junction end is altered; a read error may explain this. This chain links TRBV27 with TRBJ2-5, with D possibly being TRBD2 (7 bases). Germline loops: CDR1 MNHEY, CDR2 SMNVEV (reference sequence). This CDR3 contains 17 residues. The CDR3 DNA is TGTGCCAGCAGTTTAAGGCCGGGACTACGGGGGCAAGGGACCCAGTACTTC. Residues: CASSLRPGLRGQGTQYF.

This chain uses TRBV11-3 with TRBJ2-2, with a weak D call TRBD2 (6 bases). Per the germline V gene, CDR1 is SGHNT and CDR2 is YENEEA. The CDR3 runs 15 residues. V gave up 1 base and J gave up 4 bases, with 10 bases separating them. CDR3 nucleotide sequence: TGTGCCAGCAGCTTAGGGAGGGCCGGCACCGGGGAGCTGTTTTTT. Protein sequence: CASSLGRAGTGELFF.

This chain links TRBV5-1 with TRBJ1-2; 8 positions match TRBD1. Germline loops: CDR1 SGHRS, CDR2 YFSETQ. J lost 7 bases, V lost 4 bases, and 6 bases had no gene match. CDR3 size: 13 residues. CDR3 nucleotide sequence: TGCGCCAGCAGCACCCGTGGACAGGGTGGCTACACCTTC. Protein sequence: CASSTRGQGGYTF. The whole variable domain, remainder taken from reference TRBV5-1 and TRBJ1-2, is KAGVTQTPRYLIKTRGQQVTLSCSPISGHRSVSWYQQTPGQGLQFLFEYFSETQRNKGNFPGRFSGRQFSNSRSEMNVSTLELGDSALYLCASSTRGQGGYTFGSGTRLTVV.